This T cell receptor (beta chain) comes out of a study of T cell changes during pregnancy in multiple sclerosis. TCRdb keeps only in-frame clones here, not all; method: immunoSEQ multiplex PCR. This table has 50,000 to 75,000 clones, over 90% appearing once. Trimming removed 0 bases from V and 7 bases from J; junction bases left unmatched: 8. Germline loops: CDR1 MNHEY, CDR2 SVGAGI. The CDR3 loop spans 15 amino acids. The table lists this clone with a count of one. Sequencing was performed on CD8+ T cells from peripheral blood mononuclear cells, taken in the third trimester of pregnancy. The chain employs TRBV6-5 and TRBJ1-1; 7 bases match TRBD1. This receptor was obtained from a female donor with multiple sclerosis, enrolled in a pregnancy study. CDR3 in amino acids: CASSYSSSGGVEAFF. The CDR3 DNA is TGTGCCAGCAGTTACTCGAGCTCAGGGGGAGTTGAAGCTTTCTTT.